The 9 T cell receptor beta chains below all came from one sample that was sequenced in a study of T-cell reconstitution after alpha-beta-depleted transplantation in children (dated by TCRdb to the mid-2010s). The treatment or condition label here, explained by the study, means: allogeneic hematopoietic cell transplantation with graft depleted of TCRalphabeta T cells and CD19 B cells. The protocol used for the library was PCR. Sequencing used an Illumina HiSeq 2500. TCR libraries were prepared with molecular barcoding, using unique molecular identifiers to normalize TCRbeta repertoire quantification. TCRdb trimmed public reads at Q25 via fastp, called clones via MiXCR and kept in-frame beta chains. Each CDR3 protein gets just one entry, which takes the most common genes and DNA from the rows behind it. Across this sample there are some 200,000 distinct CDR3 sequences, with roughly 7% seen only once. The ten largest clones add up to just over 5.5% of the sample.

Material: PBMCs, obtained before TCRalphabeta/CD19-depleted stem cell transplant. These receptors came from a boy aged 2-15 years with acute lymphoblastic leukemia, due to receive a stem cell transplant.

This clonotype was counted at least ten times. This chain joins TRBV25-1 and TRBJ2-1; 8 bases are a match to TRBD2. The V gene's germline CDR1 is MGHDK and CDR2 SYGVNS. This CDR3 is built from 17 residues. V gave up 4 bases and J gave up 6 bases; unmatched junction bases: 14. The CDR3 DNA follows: TGTGCCAGCAGTGGGGCCGGGACTAGGAGGTTTGTCAATGAGCAGTTCTTC. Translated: CASSGAGTRRFVNEQFF.

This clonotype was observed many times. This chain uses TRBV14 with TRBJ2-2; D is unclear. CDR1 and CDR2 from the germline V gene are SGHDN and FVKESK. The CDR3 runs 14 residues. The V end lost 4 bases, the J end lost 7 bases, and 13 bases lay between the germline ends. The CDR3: CASSPDGKGGELFF. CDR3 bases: TGTGCCAGCAGCCCCGACGGAAAAGGCGGGGAGCTGTTTTTT.

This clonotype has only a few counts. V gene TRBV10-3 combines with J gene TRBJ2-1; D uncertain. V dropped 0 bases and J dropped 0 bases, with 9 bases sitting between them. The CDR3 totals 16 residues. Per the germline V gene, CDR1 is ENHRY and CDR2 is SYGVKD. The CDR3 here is CAISESSISSYNEQFF. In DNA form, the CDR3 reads TGTGCCATCAGTGAGTCGTCGATTAGCTCCTACAATGAGCAGTTCTTC.

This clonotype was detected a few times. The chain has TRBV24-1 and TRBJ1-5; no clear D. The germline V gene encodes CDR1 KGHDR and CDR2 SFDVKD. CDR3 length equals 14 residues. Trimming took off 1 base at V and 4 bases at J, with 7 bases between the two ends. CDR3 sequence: CATSDLQTNQPQHF. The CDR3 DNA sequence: TGTGCCACCAGTGATTTACAGACTAATCAGCCCCAGCATTTT.

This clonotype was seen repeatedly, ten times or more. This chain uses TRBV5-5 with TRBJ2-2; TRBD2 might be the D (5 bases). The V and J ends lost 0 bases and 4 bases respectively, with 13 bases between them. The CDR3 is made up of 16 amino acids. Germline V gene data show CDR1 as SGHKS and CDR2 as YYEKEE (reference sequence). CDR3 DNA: TGTGCCAGCAGCTTGGTGCCCCTAGCTAGCACCGGGGAGCTGTTTTTT. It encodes CASSLVPLASTGELFF. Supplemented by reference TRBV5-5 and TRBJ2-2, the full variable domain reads DAGVTQSPTHLIKTRGQQVTLRCSPISGHKSVSWYQQVLGQGPQFIFQYYEKEERGRGNFPDRFSARQFPNYSSELNVNALLLGDSALYLCASSLVPLASTGELFFGEGSRLTVL.

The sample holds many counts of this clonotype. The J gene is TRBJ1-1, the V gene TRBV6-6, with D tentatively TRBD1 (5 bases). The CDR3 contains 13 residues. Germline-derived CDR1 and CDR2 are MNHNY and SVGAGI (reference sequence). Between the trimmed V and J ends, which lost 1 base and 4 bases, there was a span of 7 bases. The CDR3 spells CASSYWGGTEAFF. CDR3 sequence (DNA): TGTGCCAGCAGTTACTGGGGGGGCACTGAAGCTTTCTTT.

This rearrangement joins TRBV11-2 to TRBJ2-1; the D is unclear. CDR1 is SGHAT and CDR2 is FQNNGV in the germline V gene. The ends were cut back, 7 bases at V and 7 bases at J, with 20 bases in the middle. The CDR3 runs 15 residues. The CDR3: CASILGTPSVNEQFF. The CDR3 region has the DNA TGTGCCAGCATTCTTGGAACACCCTCAGTGAATGAGCAGTTCTTC.

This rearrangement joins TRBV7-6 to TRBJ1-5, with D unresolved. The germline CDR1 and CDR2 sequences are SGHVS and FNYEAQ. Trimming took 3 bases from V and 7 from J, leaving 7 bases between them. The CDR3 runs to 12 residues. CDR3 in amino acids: CASSFKVQPQHF. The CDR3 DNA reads TGTGCCAGCAGCTTTAAGGTCCAGCCCCAGCATTTT.

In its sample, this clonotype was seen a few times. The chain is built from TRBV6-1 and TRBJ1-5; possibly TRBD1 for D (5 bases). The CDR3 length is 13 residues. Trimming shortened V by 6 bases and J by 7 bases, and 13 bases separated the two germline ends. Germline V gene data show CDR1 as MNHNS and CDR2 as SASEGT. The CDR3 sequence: CASRITEGQPQHF. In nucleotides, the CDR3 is TGTGCCAGCAGAATCACGGAGGGGCAGCCCCAGCATTTT.